The present T cell receptor delta chain was sequenced within a study of Vδ1+ human thymocytes. Study results and limitations: TRD repertoires were essentially private, unlike widely shared TRG clonotypes. Highly polyclonal TRG and TRD repertoires with Gaussian CDR3 length distributions appeared in thymus.

In this sample, this clone turned up a few times. As yet, its antigen is unknown. Germline-derived CDR1 and CDR2 are TSWWSYY and QGS. This CDR3 has 16 amino acids. V was shortened by 0 bases and J by 5 bases, with 16 bases between the two germline ends. RNA was extracted from the cells and then reverse transcribed. Multiplex PCR used pooled V-gene forward primers and a constant-region reverse primer to amplify CDR3s. TCRdb applied CATT to the multiplex PCR reads for clone calling. The table has tens of thousands of delta-chain clones, about 15% seen once. What was sequenced was Vdelta1+ gamma-delta thymocytes from the thymus. As for subset: FACS-sorted CD3+ TCRalphabeta- TCRVdelta1+ TCRVdelta2- thymocytes. The source of this sequence is a boy under two years old who had congenital heart surgery. The V and J genes are TRDV1 and TRDJ1; tentative D call: TRDD3 (5 bases). The CDR3 nucleotides read TGTGCTCTTGGGGAACTAGCGATCTTGCGGGGAGATAAACTCATCTTT. Its protein is CALGELAILRGDKLIF.